The 7 T cell receptor beta chains below all came from one sample that was sequenced in a study of blood T cell repertoires in COVID-19. Libraries were prepared by immunoSEQ multiplex PCR; TCRdb keeps only in-frame clonotypes and omits some of them. The sample shows about 170,000 clones, approximately 80% of them seen only once. The source material was peripheral blood. The receptors were sampled from a man between 60 and 75 years old with acute or convalescent COVID-19.

The chain couples TRBV20-1 to TRBJ2-3; D might be TRBD2 (6 bases). Trimming took 3 bases from V and 2 from J, leaving 18 bases between them. Germline-derived CDR1 and CDR2 are DFQATT and SNEGSKA (reference sequence). CDR3 length equals 16 residues. CDR3 DNA: TGCAGTGCTAGTGGTTCACTAGCCGTCCTCACAGATACGCAGTATTTT. Its translation is CSASGSLAVLTDTQYF.

Points on this clone: Other DNA variants within this sample encode the same CDR3. The rearrangement joins TRBV6-5 to TRBJ1-1; no clear D. Trimming pared 2 bases from V and 1 base from J, leaving 5 bases between. This CDR3 spans 13 amino acids. Germline V gives CDR1 MNHEY, CDR2 SVGAGI. The CDR3 loop reads CASSYGRNTEAFF. In DNA, the CDR3 is TGTGCCAGCAGTTACGGCAGGAACACTGAAGCTTTCTTT.

This sequence joins TRBV3-1 (or the pseudogene TRBV3-2) and TRBJ1-4, with D possibly TRBD1 on 5 matching bases. Trimming shortened V by 4 bases and J by 8 bases, and 14 bases separated the two germline ends. CDR3 length: 14 amino acids. Germline values: CDR1 LGHDT, CDR2 YNNKEL (reference sequence). Written as DNA, the CDR3 is TGTGCCAGCAGCCTGCAGGGTGGTAAGGAAAAACTGTTTTTT. It encodes CASSLQGGKEKLFF.

There are a few counts of this clone. The chain couples TRBV4-1 to TRBJ2-7, with D possibly being TRBD1 (6 bases). Germline V CDR1 and CDR2: MGHRA, YSYEKL. The CDR3 has 17 residues. V dropped 0 bases and J dropped 3 bases, with 18 bases sitting between them. Here the CDR3 DNA reads TGCGCCAGCAGCCAAGAAGAGACAGCCGTGGGACACTACGAGCAGTACTTC. Encoded protein: CASSQEETAVGHYEQYF.

V is TRBV11-1 and J is TRBJ1-5; D is unresolved. Germline V gene sequence: CDR1 SGHAT, CDR2 FQDESV (reference sequence). The CDR3 covers 13 residues. The V end was cut by 5 bases, the J end by 5 bases, with 10 bases between. The DNA of the CDR3 is TGTGCCAGCAGCAAATCCCCGGATCAGCCCCAGCATTTT. Encoded protein: CASSKSPDQPQHF.

The genes are TRBV2 and TRBJ1-5; 7 bases line up with TRBD1. Germline V gives CDR1 SNHLY, CDR2 FYNNEI. The CDR3 runs to 14 residues. J lost 7 bases, V lost 1 base, and 4 bases had no gene match. This chain's CDR3 is CASSEGQGYQPQHF. The CDR3 DNA sequence: TGTGCCAGCAGTGAAGGACAGGGATACCAGCCCCAGCATTTT.

The chain links TRBV11-2 to TRBJ2-7, with unresolved D. The ends were cut back, 5 bases at V and 2 bases at J, with 4 bases in the middle. The CDR3 spans 11 residues. CDR1 and CDR2 (germline): SGHAT, FQNNGV. CDR3 amino acids: CASSPAYEQYF. DNA for the CDR3: TGTGCCAGCAGCCCGGCCTACGAGCAGTACTTC.